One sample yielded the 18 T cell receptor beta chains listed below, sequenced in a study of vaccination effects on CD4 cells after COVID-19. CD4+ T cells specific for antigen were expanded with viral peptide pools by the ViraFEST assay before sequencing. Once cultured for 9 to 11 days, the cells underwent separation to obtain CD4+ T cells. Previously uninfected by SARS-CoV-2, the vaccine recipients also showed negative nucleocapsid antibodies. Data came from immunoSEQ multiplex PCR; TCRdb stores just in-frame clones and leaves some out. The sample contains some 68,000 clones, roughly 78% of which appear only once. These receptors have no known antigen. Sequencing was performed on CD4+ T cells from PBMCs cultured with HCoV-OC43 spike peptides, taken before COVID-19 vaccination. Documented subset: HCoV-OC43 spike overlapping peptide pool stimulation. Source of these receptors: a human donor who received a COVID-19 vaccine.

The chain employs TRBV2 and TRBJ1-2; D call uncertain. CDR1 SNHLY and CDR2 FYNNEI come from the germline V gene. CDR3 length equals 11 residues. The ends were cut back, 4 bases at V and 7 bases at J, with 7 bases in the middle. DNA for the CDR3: TGTGCCAGCAGTGCGAGGGTTGGCTACACCTTC. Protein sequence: CASSARVGYTF.

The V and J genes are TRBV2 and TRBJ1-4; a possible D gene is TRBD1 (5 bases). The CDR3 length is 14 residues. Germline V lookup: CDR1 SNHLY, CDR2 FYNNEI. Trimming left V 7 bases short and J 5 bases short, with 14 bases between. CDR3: CASTPGRTNEKLFF. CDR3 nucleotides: TGTGCCAGCACCCCGGGACGGACGAATGAAAAACTGTTTTTT.

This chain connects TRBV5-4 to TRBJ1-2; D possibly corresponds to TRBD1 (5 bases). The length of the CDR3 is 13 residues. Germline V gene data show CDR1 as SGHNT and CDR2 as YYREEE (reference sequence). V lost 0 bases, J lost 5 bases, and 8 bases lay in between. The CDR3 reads CASSLDRTYGYTF. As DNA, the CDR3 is TGTGCCAGCAGCTTGGACAGGACTTATGGCTACACCTTC.

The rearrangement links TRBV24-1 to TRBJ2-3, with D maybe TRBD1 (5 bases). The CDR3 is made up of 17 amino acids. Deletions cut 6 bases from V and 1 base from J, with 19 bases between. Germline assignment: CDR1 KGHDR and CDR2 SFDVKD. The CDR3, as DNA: TGTGCCACCAGTCCCTTGGGTGTCATAGGGGGCACAGATACGCAGTATTTT. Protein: CATSPLGVIGGTDTQYF.

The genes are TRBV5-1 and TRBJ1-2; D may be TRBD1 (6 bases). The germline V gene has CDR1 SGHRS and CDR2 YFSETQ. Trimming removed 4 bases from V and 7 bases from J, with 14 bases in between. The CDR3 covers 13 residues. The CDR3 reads CASSRTPGAGYTF. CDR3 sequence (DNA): TGCGCCAGCAGCCGGACCCCGGGGGCTGGCTACACCTTC.

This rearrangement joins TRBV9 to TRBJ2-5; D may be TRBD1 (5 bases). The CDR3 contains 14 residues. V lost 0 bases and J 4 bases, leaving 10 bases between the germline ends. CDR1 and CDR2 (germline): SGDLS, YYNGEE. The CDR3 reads CASSVEQDPETQYF. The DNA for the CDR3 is TGTGCCAGCAGCGTAGAACAGGACCCAGAGACCCAGTACTTC.

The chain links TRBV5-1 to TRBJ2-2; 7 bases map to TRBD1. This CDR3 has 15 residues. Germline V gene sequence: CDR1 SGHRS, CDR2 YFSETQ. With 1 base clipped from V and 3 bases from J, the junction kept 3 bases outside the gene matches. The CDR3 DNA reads TGCGCCAGCAGCTTGAGTACAGGGGACACCGGGGAGCTGTTTTTT. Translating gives CASSLSTGDTGELFF.

The CDR3 region has the DNA TGCGCCAGCAGCCACCCCGGGACAGGGGGCTCTGATACGCAGTATTTT. The encoded protein is CASSHPGTGGSDTQYF. The chain employs TRBV4-3 and TRBJ2-3; TRBD1 agrees at 12 bases. The CDR3 covers 16 residues. V shed 3 bases and J 6 bases; nucleotides not matched to a gene: 7. Per germline, CDR1 LGHNA and CDR2 YSLEER.

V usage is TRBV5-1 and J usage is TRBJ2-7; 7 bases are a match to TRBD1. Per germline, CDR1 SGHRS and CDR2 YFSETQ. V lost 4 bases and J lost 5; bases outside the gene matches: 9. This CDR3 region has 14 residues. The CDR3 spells CASSPRQGSNEQYV. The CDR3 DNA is TGCGCCAGCAGCCCCCGACAGGGTTCGAACGAGCAGTACGTC.

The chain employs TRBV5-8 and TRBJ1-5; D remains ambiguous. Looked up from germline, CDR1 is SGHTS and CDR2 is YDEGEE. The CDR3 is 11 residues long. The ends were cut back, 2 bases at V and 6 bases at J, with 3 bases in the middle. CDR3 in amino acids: CASSFGQPQHF. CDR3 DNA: TGTGCCAGCAGCTTTGGTCAGCCCCAGCATTTT.

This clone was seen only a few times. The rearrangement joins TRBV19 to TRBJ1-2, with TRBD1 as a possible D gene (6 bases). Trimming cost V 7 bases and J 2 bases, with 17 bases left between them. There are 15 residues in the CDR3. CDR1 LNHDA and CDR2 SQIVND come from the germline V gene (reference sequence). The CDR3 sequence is CASKKRDKTNYGYTF. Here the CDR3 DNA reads TGTGCCAGTAAAAAGAGGGACAAGACGAACTATGGCTACACCTTC.

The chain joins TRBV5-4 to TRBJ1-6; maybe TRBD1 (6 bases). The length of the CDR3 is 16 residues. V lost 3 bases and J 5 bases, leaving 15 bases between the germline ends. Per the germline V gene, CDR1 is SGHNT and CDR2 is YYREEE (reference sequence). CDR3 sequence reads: CASSYPTGLNNSPLHF. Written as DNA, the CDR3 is TGTGCCAGCAGCTACCCGACAGGATTGAATAATTCACCCCTCCACTTT.

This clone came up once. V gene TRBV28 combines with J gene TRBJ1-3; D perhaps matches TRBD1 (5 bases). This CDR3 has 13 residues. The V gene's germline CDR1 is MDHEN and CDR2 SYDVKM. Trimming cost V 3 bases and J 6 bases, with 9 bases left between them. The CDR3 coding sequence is TGTGCCAGCAGTTTCCCGGACACAAACACCATATATTTT. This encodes CASSFPDTNTIYF. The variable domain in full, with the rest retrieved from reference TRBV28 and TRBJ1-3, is DVKVTQSSRYLVKRTGEKVFLECVQDMDHENMFWYRQDPGLGLRLIYFSYDVKMKEKGDIPEGYSVSREKKERFSLILESASTNQTSMYLCASSFPDTNTIYFGEGSWLTVV.

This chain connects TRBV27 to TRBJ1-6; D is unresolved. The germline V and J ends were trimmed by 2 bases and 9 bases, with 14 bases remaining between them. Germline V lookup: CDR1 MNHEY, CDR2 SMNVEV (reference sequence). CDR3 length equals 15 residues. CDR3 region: CASSLSVLDPSPLHF. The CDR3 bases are TGTGCCAGCAGTTTAAGTGTGTTGGATCCTTCACCCCTCCACTTT.

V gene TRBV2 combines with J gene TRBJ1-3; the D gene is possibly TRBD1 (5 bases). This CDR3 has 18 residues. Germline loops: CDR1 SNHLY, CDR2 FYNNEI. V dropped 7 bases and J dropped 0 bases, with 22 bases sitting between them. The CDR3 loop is CASKGPGLFYRSGNTIYF. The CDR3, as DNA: TGTGCCAGCAAAGGTCCGGGACTCTTCTATCGCTCTGGAAACACCATATATTTT.

The CDR3 loop reads CASRPGTGVNQPQHF. The CDR3 DNA reads as TGTGCCAGCAGACCCGGGACAGGGGTGAATCAGCCCCAGCATTTT. The chain links TRBV2 to TRBJ1-5; 10 nucleotides agree with TRBD1. The CDR3 sequence is 15 residues long. Germline lookup yields CDR1 SNHLY and CDR2 FYNNEI. The trim removed 6 bases at V and 4 bases at J, leaving 6 bases unmatched.

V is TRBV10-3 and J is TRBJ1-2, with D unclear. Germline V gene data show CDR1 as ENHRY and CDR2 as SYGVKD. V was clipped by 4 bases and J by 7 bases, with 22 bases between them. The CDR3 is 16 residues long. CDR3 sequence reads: CAISVDGVLSSGGYTF. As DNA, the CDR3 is TGTGCCATCAGTGTGGACGGAGTCCTCTCGTCGGGTGGCTACACCTTC.

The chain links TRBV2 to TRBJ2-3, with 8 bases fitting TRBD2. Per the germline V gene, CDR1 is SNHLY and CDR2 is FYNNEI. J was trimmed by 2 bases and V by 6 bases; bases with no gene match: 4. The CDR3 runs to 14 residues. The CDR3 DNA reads TGTGCCAGCAGGATGCGGGGGGTCACAGATACGCAGTATTTT. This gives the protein CASRMRGVTDTQYF.